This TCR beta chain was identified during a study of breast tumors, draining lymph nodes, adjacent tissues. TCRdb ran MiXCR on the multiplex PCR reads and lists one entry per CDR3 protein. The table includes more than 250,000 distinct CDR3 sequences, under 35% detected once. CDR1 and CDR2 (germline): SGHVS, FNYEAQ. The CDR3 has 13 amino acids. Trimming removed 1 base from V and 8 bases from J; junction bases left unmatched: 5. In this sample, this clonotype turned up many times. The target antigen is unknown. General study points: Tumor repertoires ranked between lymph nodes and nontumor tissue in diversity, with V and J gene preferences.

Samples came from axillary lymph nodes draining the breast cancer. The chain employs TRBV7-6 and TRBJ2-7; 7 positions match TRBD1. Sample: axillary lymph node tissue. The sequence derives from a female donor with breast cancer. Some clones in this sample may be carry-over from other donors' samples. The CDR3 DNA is TGTGCCAGCAGCTTAGAGACAGGGCGGCAGCAGTACTTC. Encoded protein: CASSLETGRQQYF.